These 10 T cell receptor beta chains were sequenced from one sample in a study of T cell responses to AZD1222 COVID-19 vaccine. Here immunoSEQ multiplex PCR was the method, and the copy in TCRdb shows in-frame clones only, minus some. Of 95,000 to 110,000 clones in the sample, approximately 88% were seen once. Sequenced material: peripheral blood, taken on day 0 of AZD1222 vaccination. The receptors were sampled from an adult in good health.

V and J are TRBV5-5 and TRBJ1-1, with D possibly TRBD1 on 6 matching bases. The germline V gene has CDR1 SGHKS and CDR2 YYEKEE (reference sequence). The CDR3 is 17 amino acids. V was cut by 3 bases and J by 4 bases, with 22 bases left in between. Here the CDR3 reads CASSYATGTHARTEAFF. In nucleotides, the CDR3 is TGTGCCAGCAGCTACGCCACCGGGACACACGCTCGCACTGAAGCTTTCTTT.

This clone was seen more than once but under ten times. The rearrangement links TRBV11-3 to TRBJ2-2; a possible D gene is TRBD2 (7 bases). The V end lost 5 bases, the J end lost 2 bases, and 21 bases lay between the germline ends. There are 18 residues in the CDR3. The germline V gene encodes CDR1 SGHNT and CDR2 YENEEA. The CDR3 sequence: CASSPAGGGPRNTGELFF. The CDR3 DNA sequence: TGTGCCAGCAGCCCGGCGGGCGGGGGCCCCCGAAACACCGGGGAGCTGTTTTTT.

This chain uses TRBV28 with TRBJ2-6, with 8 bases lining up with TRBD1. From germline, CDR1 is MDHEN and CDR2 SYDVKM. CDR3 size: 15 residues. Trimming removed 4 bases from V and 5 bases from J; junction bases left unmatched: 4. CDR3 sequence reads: CASSSRTGRANVLTF. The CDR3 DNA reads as TGTGCCAGCAGTTCGAGGACAGGGCGGGCCAACGTCCTGACTTTC. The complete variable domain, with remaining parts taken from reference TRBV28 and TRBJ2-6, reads DVKVTQSSRYLVKRTGEKVFLECVQDMDHENMFWYRQDPGLGLRLIYFSYDVKMKEKGDIPEGYSVSREKKERFSLILESASTNQTSMYLCASSSRTGRANVLTFGAGSRLTVL.

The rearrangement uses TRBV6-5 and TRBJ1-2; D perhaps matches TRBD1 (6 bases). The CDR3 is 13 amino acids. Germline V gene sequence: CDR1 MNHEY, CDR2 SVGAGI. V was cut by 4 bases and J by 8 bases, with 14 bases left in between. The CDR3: CASSLDSSGGYTF. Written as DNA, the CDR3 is TGTGCCAGCAGTTTGGACAGCTCCGGCGGCTACACCTTC.

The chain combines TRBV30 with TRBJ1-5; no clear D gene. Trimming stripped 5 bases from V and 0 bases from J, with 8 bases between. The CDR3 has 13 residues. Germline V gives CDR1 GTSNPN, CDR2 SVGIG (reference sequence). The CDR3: CAWCRGSNQPQHF. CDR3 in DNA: TGTGCCTGGTGCCGGGGTAGCAATCAGCCCCAGCATTTT.

CDR3 protein: CASSRTRGGINEQYF. CDR3 DNA: TGTGCCAGCAGCCGAACTCGGGGAGGGATAAACGAGCAGTACTTC. The chain recombines TRBV5-4 with TRBJ2-7; 7 bases agree with TRBD2. V trimming: 4 bases; J trimming: 5 bases; junction bases outside the gene matches: 12. This CDR3 contains 15 residues. Germline V gives CDR1 SGHNT, CDR2 YYREEE (reference sequence).

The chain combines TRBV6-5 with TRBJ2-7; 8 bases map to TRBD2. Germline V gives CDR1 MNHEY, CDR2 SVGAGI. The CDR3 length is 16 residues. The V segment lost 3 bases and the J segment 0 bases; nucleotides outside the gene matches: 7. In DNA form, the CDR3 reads TGTGCCAGCAGTTATGGACTAGCCAATTTCTCCTACGAGCAGTACTTC. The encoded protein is CASSYGLANFSYEQYF.

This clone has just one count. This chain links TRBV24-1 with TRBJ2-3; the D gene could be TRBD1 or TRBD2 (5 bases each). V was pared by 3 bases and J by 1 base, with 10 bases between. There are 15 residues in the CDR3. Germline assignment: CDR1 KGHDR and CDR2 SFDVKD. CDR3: CATSDRGRGTDTQYF. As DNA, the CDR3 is TGTGCCACCAGTGATCGGGGACGAGGCACAGATACGCAGTATTTT.

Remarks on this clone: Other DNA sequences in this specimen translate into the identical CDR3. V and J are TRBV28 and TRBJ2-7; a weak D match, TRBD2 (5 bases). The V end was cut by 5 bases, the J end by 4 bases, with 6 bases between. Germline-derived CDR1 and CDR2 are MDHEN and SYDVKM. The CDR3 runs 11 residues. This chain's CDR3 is CASSPGYEQYF. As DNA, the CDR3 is TGTGCCAGCAGTCCGGGATACGAGCAGTACTTC.

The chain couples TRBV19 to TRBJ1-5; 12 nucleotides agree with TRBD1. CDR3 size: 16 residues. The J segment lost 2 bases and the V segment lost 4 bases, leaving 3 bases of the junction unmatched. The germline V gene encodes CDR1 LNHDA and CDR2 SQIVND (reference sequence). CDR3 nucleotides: TGTGCCAGTAGTAGGGGGACAGGGGGCGGCAATCAGCCCCAGCATTTT. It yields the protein CASSRGTGGGNQPQHF.